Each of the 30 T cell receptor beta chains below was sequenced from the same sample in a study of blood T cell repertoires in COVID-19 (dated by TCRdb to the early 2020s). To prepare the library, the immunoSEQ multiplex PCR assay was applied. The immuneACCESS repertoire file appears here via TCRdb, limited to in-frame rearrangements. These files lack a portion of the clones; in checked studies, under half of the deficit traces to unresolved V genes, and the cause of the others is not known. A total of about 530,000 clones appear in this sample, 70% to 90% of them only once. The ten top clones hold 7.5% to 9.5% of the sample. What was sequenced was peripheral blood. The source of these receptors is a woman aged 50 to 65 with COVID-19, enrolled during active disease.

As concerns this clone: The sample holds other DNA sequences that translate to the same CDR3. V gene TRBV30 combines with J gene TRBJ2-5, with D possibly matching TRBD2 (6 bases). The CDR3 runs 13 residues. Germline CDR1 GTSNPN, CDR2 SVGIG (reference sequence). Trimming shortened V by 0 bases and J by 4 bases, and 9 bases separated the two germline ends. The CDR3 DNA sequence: TGTGCCTGGAGTGTGGGGGGACGAGAGACCCAGTACTTC. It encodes CAWSVGGRETQYF.

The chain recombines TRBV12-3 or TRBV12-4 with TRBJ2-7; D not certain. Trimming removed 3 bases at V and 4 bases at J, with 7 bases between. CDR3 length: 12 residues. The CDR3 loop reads CASSFGPYEQYF. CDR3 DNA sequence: TGTGCCAGCAGTTTTGGGCCTTACGAGCAGTACTTC.

The DNA of the CDR3 is TGTGCCAGCAGTTACTCGGGGCAGGTTACCTACGAGCAGTACTTC. Translating gives CASSYSGQVTYEQYF. This chain joins TRBV6-6 and TRBJ2-7; TRBD1 might be the D (5 bases). Germline lookup yields CDR1 MNHNY and CDR2 SVGAGI (reference sequence). The V and J ends lost 0 bases and 2 bases respectively, with 11 bases between them. The CDR3 is 15 amino acids.

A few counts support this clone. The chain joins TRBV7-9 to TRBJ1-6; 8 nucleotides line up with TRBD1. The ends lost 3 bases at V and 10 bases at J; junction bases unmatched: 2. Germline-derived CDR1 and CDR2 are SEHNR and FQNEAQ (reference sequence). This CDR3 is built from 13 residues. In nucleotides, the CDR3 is TGTGCCAGCAGCTTCGGACAGGGCTCACCCCTCCACTTT. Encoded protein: CASSFGQGSPLHF. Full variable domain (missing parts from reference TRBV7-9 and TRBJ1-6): DTGVSQNPRHKITKRGQNVTFRCDPISEHNRLYWYRQTLGQGPEFLTYFQNEAQLEKSRLLSDRFSAERPKGSFSTLEIQRTEQGDSAMYLCASSFGQGSPLHFGNGTRLTVT.

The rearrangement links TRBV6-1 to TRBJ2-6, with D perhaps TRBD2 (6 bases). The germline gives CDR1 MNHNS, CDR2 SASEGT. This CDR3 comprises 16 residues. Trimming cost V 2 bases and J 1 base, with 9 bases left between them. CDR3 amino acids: CASSEFGGSGANVLTF. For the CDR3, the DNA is TGTGCCAGCAGTGAATTCGGGGGTTCTGGGGCCAACGTCCTGACTTTC.

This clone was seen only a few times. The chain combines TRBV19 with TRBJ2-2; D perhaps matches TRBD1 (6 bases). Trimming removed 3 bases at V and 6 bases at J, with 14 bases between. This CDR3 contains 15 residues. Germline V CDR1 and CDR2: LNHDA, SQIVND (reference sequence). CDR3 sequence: CASSIPGARSGELFF. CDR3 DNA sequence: TGTGCCAGTAGTATTCCAGGGGCGAGGTCCGGGGAGCTGTTTTTT.

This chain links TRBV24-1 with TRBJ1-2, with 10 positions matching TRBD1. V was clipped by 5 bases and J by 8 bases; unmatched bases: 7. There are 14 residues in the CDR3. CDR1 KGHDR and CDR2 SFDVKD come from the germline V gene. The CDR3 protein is CATSGGTGVIGYTF. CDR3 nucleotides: TGTGCCACCAGTGGGGGGACAGGGGTGATCGGCTACACCTTC.

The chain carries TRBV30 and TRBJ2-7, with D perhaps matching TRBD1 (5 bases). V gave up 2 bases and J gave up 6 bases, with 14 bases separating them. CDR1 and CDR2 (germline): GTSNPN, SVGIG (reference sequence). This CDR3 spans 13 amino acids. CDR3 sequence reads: CAWSWGPRGEQYF. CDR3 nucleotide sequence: TGTGCCTGGAGTTGGGGTCCTAGGGGCGAGCAGTACTTC.

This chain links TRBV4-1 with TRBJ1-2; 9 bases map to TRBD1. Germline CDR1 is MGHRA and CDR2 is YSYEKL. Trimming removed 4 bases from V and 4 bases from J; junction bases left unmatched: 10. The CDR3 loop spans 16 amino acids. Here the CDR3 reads CASSPKDRGPGYGYTF. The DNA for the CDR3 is TGCGCCAGCAGCCCAAAGGACAGGGGCCCCGGCTATGGCTACACCTTC.

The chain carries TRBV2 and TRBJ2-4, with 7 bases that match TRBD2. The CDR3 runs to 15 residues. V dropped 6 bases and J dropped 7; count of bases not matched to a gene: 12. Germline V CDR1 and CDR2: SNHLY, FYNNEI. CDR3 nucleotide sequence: TGTGCCAGCAGGGATGGGGGGGGAGGTTGGAACATTCAGTACTTC. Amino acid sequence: CASRDGGGGWNIQYF.

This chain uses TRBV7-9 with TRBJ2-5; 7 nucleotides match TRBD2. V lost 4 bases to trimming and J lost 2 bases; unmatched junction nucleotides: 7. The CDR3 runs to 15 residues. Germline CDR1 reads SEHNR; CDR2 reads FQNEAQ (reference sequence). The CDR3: CASSSMGGSQETQYF. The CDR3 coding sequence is TGTGCCAGCAGCTCGATGGGGGGGTCGCAAGAGACCCAGTACTTC. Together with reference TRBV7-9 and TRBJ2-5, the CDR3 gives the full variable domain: DTGVSQNPRHKITKRGQNVTFRCDPISEHNRLYWYRQTLGQGPEFLTYFQNEAQLEKSRLLSDRFSAERPKGSFSTLEIQRTEQGDSAMYLCASSSMGGSQETQYFGPGTRLLVL.

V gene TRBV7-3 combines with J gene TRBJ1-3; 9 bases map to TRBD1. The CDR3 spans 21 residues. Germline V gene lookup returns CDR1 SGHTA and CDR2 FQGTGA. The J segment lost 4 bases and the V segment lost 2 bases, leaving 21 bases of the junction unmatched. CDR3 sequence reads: CASSLGHEGTGSILGGNTIYF. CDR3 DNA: TGTGCCAGCAGCTTAGGGCATGAGGGGACAGGGTCGATCCTTGGGGGAAACACCATATATTTT.

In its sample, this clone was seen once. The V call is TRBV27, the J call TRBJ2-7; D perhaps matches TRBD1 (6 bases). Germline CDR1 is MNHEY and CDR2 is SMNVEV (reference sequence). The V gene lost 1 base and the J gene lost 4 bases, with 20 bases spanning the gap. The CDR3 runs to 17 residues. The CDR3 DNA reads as TGTGCCAGCAGTTTATTTCTTCGGGCAGGGGAACCGTACGAGCAGTACTTC. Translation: CASSLFLRAGEPYEQYF.

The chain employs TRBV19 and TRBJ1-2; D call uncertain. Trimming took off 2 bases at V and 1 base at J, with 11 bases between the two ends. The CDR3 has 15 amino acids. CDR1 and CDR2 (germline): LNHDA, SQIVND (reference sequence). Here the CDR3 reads CASSIYSNLNYGYTF. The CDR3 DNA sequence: TGTGCCAGTAGTATATACAGCAACCTTAACTATGGCTACACCTTC. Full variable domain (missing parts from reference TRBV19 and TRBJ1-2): DGGITQSPKYLFRKEGQNVTLSCEQNLNHDAMYWYRQDPGQGLRLIYYSQIVNDFQKGDIAEGYSVSREKKESFPLTVTSAQKNPTAFYLCASSIYSNLNYGYTFGSGTRLTVV.

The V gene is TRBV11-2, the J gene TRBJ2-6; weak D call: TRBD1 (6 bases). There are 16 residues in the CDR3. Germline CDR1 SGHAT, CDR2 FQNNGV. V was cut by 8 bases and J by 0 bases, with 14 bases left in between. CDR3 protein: CASDGGTLSGANVLTF. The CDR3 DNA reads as TGTGCCAGCGATGGGGGCACCCTCTCTGGGGCCAACGTCCTGACTTTC. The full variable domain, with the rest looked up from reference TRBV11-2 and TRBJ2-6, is EAGVAQSPRYKIIEKRQSVAFWCNPISGHATLYWYQQILGQGPKLLIQFQNNGVVDDSQLPKDRFSAERLKGVDSTLKIQPAKLEDSAVYLCASDGGTLSGANVLTFGAGSRLTVL.

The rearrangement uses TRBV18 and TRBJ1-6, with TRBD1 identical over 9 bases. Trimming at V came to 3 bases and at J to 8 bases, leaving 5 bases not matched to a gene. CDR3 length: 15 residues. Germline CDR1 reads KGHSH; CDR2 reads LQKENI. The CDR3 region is CASSPRQGEDSPLHF. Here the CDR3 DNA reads TGTGCCAGCTCACCGAGACAGGGGGAAGATTCACCCCTCCACTTT.

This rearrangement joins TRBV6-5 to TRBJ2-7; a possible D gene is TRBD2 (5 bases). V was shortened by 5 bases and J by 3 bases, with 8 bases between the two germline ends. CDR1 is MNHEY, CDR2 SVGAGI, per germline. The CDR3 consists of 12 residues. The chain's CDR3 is CASSLEGYEQYF. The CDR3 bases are TGTGCCAGCAGTCTTGAGGGCTACGAGCAGTACTTC.

The CDR3 DNA follows: TGTGCCAGCAGTCCTGATCGGCCAGGAGAAGCTTTCTTT. This translates into CASSPDRPGEAFF. V usage is TRBV7-9 and J usage is TRBJ1-1; D ambiguous. Per the germline V gene, CDR1 is SEHNR and CDR2 is FQNEAQ (reference sequence). V was shortened by 6 bases and J by 8 bases, with 16 bases between the two germline ends. This CDR3 region has 13 residues.

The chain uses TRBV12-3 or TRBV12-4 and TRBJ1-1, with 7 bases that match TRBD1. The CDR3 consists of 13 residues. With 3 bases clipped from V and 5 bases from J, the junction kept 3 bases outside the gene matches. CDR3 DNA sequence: TGTGCCAGCAGTTTGACGGGACAGACTGAAGCTTTCTTT. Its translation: CASSLTGQTEAFF.

CDR3 protein: CASSVGVETSGGSGYEQYF. As DNA, the CDR3 is TGTGCCAGCAGCGTAGGTGTAGAAACTAGCGGGGGGTCAGGCTACGAGCAGTACTTC. V and J are TRBV4-2 and TRBJ2-7, with 12 nucleotides matching TRBD2. This CDR3 is 19 amino acids long. Germline V CDR1 and CDR2: LGHNA, YNFKEQ. V trimming: 5 bases; J trimming: 3 bases; junction bases outside the gene matches: 17.

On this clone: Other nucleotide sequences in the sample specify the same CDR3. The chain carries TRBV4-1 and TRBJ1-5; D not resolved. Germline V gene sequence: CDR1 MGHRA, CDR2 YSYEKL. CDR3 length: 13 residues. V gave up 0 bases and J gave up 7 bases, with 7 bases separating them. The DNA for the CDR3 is TGCGCCAGCAGCCAAGATCGGGAGCAGCCCCAGCATTTT. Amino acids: CASSQDREQPQHF.

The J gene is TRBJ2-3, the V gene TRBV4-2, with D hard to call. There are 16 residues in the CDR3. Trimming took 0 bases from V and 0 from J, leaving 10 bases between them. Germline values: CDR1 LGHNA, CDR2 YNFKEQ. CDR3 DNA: TGTGCCAGCAGCCAAGACCGCGGTGCTAGCACAGATACGCAGTATTTT. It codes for CASSQDRGASTDTQYF.

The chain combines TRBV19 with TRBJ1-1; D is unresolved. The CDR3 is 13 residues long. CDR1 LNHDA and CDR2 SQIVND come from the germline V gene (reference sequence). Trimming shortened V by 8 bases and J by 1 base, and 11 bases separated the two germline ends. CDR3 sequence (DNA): TGTGCCAGTTCCGTTACAGAGAACACTGAAGCTTTCTTT. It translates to CASSVTENTEAFF.

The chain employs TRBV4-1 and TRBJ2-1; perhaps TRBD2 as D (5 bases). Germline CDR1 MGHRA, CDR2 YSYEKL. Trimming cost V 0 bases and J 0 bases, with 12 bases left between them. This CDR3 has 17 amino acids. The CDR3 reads CASSQEEAVSSYNEQFF. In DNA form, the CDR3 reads TGCGCCAGCAGCCAAGAGGAAGCGGTGAGCTCCTACAATGAGCAGTTCTTC.

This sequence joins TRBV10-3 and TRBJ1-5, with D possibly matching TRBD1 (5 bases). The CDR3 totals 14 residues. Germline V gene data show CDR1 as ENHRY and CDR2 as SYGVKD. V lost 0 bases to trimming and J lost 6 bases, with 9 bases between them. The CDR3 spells CAISESSGGQPQHF. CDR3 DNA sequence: TGTGCCATCAGTGAGTCGAGCGGGGGTCAGCCCCAGCATTTT.

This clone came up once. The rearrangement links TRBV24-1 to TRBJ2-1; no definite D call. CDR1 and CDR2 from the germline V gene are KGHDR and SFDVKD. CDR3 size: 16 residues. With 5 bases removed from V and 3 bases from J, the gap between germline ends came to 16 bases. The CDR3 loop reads CATSVKTQENYNEQFF. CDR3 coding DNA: TGTGCCACCAGTGTCAAGACTCAAGAAAACTACAATGAGCAGTTCTTC.

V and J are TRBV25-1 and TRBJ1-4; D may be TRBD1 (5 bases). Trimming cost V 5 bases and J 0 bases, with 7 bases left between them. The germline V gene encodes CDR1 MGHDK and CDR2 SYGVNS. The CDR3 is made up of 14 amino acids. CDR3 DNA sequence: TGTGCCAGCAGTTTACAGGCAACTAATGAAAAACTGTTTTTT. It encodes CASSLQATNEKLFF.

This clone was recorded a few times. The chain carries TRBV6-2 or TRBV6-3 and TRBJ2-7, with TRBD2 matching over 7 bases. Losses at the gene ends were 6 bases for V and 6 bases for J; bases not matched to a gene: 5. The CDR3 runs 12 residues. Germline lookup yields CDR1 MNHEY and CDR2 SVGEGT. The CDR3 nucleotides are TGTGCCAGCAGCCGGGGGGTCGGCGAGCAGTACTTC. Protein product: CASSRGVGEQYF.

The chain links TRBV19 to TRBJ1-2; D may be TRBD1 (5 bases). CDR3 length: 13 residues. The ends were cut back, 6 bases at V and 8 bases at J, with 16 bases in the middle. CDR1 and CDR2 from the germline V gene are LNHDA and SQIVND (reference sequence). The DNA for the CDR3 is TGTGCCAGTAGCCGGGGGTACAAAATAGGCTACACCTTC. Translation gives CASSRGYKIGYTF.

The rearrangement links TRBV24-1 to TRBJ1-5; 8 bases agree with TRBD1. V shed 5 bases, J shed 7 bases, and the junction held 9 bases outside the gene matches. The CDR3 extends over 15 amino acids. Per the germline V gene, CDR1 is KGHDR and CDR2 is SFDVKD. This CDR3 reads CATSGGGQGRQPQHF. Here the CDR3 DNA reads TGTGCCACCAGTGGGGGTGGACAGGGTAGACAGCCCCAGCATTTT.